The subject of this entry is one T cell receptor beta chain. As yet, its antigen is unknown. CDR1 SGHTA and CDR2 FQGTGA come from the germline V gene. The germline V and J ends were trimmed by 4 bases and 0 bases, with 12 bases remaining between them. CDR3 size: 15 residues. Time point given: cycle 4 day 1 (C4D1), after 6 weeks of nivolumab. Every patient relapsed after autologous stem cell transplantation, and brentuximab vedotin exposure varied. Negative magnetic selection isolated CD4+ T cells from thawed PBMCs. The protocol was immunoSEQ multiplex PCR, while the TCRdb copy is restricted to in-frame clones and leaves out a portion. The data contain approximately 28,000 clones, under 80% of them singletons. The data were taken from a study of PD-1 blockade in classical Hodgkin lymphoma. Study-wide points: Among the patients, those starting nivolumab under 1 year after ASCT were excluded. The causes of the repertoire differences, possibly disease activity or prior therapy, remain undefined.

The sequence derives from a human donor with classical Hodgkin lymphoma. The chain is built from TRBV7-3 and TRBJ2-5; tentatively, D is TRBD1 (6 bases). The material was CD4+ T cells from blood, obtained before the fourth cycle of nivolumab. The CDR3 region has the DNA TGTGCCAGCAGCTCCACAGGGATGGACCAAGAGACCCAGTACTTC. Translated, it gives CASSSTGMDQETQYF. Drawing the rest from reference TRBV7-3 and TRBJ2-5, the complete variable domain is GAGVSQTPSNKVTEKGKYVELRCDPISGHTALYWYRQSLGQGPEFLIYFQGTGAADDSGLPNDRFFAVRPEGSVSTLKIQRTERGDSAVYLCASSSTGMDQETQYFGPGTRLLVL.